The clone carrying this T cell receptor beta chain was detected a few times. The antigen is undetermined. Germline V gives CDR1 SGHTA, CDR2 FQGNSA. CDR3 size: 14 residues. The junction had 8 bases not matched to a gene; V was cut back by 5 bases and J by 10 bases. The sample belongs to a study of T cell repertoires in cytomegalovirus infection. TCRdb analysed the reads with MiXCR anew, one entry per CDR3 protein. The table has roughly 69,000 distinct CDR3 sequences, 20% seen once. The origin of this receptor is a human donor in good health (CMV status not recorded). Some clones in this sample may be carry-over from other donors' samples. V is TRBV7-2 and J is TRBJ1-6; 7 nucleotides line up with TRBD1. The sample was CD8+ T cells from cultured PBMCs, taken from culture after CMV antigen stimulation. The CDR3 here is CASSPGTVKSPLHF. For the CDR3, the DNA is TGTGCCAGCAGCCCCGGGACAGTTAAATCACCCCTCCACTTT. The full variable domain, with the rest looked up from reference TRBV7-2 and TRBJ1-6, is GAGVSQSPSNKVTEKGKDVELRCDPISGHTALYWYRQSLGQGLEFLIYFQGNSAPDKSGLPSDRFSAERTGGSVSTLTIQRTQQEDSAVYLCASSPGTVKSPLHFGNGTRLTVT.